This T cell receptor beta chain emerged from a study of vaccination effects on CD4 cells after COVID-19. Within the ViraFEST assay, antigen-specific CD4+ T cells underwent expansion with viral peptide pools prior to sequencing. Cultured cells yielded isolated CD4+ T cells after roughly 11 days. Vaccinated recipients, who were negative for nucleocapsid antibodies, had no history of SARS-CoV-2 infection. This clone appeared a few times. Its antigen is not known. Sequencing was performed with immunoSEQ multiplex PCR; in TCRdb, only in-frame clones are kept and a portion is missing. The table lists some 68,000 clones, approximately 71% of them singletons. V trimming: 2 bases; J trimming: 10 bases; junction bases outside the gene matches: 8. This CDR3 is 14 amino acids long. Germline values: CDR1 MGHRA, CDR2 YSYEKL. Findings of the study overall: A shortage of convalescent patients and an absence of early post-infection timepoints characterized the study.

This chain joins TRBV4-1 and TRBJ1-1; 9 nucleotides line up with TRBD1. This clonotype was obtained from a human donor who received a COVID-19 vaccine. Source: CD4+ T cells from PBMCs cultured with HCoV-OC43 spike peptides, taken before COVID-19 vaccination. Subset reported: HCoV-OC43 spike overlapping peptide pool stimulation. The CDR3, as DNA: TGCGCCAGCAGCCAACTCCGGGACAGGGTTGGAGCTTTCTTT. Protein: CASSQLRDRVGAFF.